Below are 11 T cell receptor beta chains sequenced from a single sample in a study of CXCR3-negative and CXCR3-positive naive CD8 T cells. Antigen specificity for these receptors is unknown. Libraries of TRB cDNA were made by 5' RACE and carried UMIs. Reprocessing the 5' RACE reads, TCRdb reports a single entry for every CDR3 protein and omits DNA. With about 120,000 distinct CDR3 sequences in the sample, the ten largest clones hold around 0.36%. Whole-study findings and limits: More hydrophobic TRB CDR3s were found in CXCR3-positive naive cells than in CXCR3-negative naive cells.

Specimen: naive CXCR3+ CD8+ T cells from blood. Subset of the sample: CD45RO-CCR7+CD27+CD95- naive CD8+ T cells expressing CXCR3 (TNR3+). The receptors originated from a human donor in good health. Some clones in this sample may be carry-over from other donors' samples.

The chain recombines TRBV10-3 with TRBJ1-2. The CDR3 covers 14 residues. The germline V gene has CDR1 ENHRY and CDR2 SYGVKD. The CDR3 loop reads CAISEGSTLYGYTF.

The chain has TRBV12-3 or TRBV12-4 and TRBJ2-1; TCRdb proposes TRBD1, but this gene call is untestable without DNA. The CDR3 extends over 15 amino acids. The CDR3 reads CASSSLRDLDNEQFF.

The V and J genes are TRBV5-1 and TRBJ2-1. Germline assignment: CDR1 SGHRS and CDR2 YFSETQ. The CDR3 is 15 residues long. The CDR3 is CASSSARGTYNEQFF.

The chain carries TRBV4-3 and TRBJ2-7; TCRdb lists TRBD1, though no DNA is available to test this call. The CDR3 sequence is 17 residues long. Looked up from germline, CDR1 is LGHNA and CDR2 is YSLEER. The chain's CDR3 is CASSQDIAGGSSYEQYF.

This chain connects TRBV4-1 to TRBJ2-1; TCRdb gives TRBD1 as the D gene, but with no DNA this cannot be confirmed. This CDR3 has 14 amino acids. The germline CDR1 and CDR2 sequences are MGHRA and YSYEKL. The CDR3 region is CASSQVAGADEQFF.

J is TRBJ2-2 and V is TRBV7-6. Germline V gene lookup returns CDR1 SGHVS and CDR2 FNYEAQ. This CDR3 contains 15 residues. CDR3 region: CASSLSGRNTGELFF. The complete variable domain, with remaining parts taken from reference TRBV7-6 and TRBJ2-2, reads GAGVSQSPRYKVTKRGQDVALRCDPISGHVSLYWYRQALGQGPEFLTYFNYEAQQDKSGLPNDRFSAERPEGSISTLTIQRTEQRDSAMYRCASSLSGRNTGELFFGEGSRLTVL.

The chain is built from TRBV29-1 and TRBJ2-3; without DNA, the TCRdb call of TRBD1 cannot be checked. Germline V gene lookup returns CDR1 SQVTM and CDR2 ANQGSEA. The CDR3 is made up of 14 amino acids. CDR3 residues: CSLRAGVGIDTQYF.

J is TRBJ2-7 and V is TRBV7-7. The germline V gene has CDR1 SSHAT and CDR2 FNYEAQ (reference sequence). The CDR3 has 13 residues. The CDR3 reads CASSLAGTYEQYF. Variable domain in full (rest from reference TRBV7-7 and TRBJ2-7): GAGVSQSPRYKVTKRGQDVTLRCDPISSHATLYWYQQALGQGPEFLTYFNYEAQPDKSGLPSDRFSAERPEGSISTLTIQRTEQRDSAMYRCASSLAGTYEQYFGPGTRLTVT.

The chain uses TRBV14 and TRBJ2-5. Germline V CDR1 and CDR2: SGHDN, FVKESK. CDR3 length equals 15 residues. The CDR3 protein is CASSQEGNSQETQYF. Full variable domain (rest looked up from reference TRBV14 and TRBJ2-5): EAGVTQFPSHSVIEKGQTVTLRCDPISGHDNLYWYRRVMGKEIKFLLHFVKESKQDESGMPNNRFLAERTGGTYSTLKVQPAELEDSGVYFCASSQEGNSQETQYFGPGTRLLVL.

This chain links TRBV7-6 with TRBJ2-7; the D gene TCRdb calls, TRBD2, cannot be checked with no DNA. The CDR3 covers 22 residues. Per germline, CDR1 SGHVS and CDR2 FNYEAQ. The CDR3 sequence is CASSLAYKGSDAPGLVSYEQYF. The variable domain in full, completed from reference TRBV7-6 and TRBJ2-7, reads GAGVSQSPRYKVTKRGQDVALRCDPISGHVSLYWYRQALGQGPEFLTYFNYEAQQDKSGLPNDRFSAERPEGSISTLTIQRTEQRDSAMYRCASSLAYKGSDAPGLVSYEQYFGPGTRLTVT.

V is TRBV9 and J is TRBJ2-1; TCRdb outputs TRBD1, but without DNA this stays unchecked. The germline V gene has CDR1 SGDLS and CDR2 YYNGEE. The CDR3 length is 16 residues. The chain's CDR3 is CASSVGQKRSYNEQFF.